This TCR beta chain was profiled in a study of T cell repertoires in cytomegalovirus infection. MiXCR, run by TCRdb on the reads, gives a single entry per CDR3 protein. The sample holds 900,000 to 950,000 distinct CDR3 sequences, 30% to 40% seen once. The trim removed 2 bases at V and 4 bases at J, leaving 4 bases unmatched. The germline V gene encodes CDR1 MNHNY and CDR2 SVGAGI (reference sequence). The CDR3 is 16 residues long. As regards this clonotype: Its antigen is currently unknown.

The sample consisted of cultured CD8+ T cells from PBMCs, taken from culture after CMV antigen stimulation. This TCR derives from a human donor in good health (CMV status not recorded). Some clones in this sample may be carry-over from other donors' samples. The gene calls are TRBV6-6 and TRBJ2-3, with 12 bases fitting TRBD2. The CDR3 loop is CASSYPSGGASDTQYF. The CDR3 DNA is TGTGCCAGCAGTTACCCTAGCGGGGGGGCGTCAGATACGCAGTATTTT.